These 27 T cell receptor beta chains were sequenced from one sample in a study of cytomegalovirus exposure and HLA in healthy donors. PCR primers comprised 60 Vbeta and 13 Jbeta primers. Sequencing used immunoSEQ multiplex PCR; TCRdb keeps in-frame clones, though not all of them. The data contain under 110,000 clones, around 75% of them singletons. Specimen: PBMCs. Source of these receptors: a male donor in good health and CMV-seropositive.

The rearrangement uses TRBV18 and TRBJ2-7; 7 positions agree with TRBD1. With 1 base clipped from V and 2 bases from J, the junction kept 11 bases outside the gene matches. The CDR3 extends over 17 amino acids. The V gene's germline CDR1 is KGHSH and CDR2 LQKENI. The CDR3 loop is CASSPLGPNRGPYEQYF. In DNA, the CDR3 is TGTGCCAGCTCACCACTAGGACCAAACAGGGGCCCCTACGAGCAGTACTTC.

The V and J genes are TRBV5-4 and TRBJ2-5, with D uncertain. Trimming shortened V by 4 bases and J by 4 bases, and 5 bases separated the two germline ends. In germline, CDR1 is SGHNT, CDR2 YYREEE (reference sequence). The CDR3 contains 11 residues. CDR3 bases: TGTGCCAGCAGCCTACGAGAGACCCAGTACTTC. Amino acid sequence: CASSLRETQYF.

The chain combines TRBV4-2 with TRBJ2-7, with D hard to call. The CDR3 is 14 amino acids. Germline values: CDR1 LGHNA, CDR2 YNFKEQ. The V end lost 1 base, the J end lost 0 bases, and 7 bases lay between the germline ends. CDR3 sequence reads: CASSQGDSSYEQYF. The CDR3 nucleotides are TGTGCCAGCAGCCAAGGAGACTCCTCCTACGAGCAGTACTTC.

The V and J genes are TRBV7-8 and TRBJ2-7; possible D gene TRBD1, 5 bases. Germline V gives CDR1 SGHVS, CDR2 FQNEAQ. The CDR3 length is 16 residues. V shed 1 base and J shed 3 bases, with 16 bases lying between them. The CDR3 protein is CASSLGGRVSLYEQYF. The CDR3 nucleotides are TGTGCCAGCAGCTTAGGCGGCAGGGTGAGCCTCTACGAGCAGTACTTC.

The chain carries TRBV28 and TRBJ1-1; maybe TRBD1 (5 bases). Germline V gene data show CDR1 as MDHEN and CDR2 as SYDVKM. The CDR3 extends over 12 amino acids. The V end lost 5 bases, the J end lost 7 bases, and 11 bases lay between the germline ends. CDR3 in amino acids: CASSLRQCEAFF. The CDR3 DNA is TGTGCCAGCAGTCTTAGACAGTGTGAAGCTTTCTTT.

The rearrangement joins TRBV5-1 to TRBJ2-7, with 7 bases matching TRBD1. From germline, CDR1 is SGHRS and CDR2 YFSETQ. The CDR3 runs to 14 residues. V dropped 5 bases and J dropped 6; count of bases not matched to a gene: 11. The CDR3 sequence: CASSSIDRAGEQYF. In DNA, the CDR3 is TGCGCCAGCAGTTCGATAGACAGGGCGGGCGAGCAGTACTTC.

This clone has more than one count but fewer than ten. The chain employs TRBV30 and TRBJ2-6; D is perhaps TRBD1 (6 bases). The V end was cut by 3 bases, the J end by 0 bases, with 9 bases between. Germline V gene sequence: CDR1 GTSNPN, CDR2 SVGIG (reference sequence). The CDR3 sequence is 15 residues long. CDR3 protein: CAWRKTGSGANVLTF. As DNA, the CDR3 is TGTGCCTGGAGAAAGACAGGCTCTGGGGCCAACGTCCTGACTTTC.

The chain links TRBV27 to TRBJ1-6; D gene unclear. The CDR3 runs to 14 residues. CDR1 and CDR2 from the germline V gene are MNHEY and SMNVEV (reference sequence). V was clipped by 6 bases and J by 5 bases, with 11 bases between them. CDR3 bases: TGTGCCAGCAGCCAGGCAAACAATAATTCACCCCTCCACTTT. Translated: CASSQANNNSPLHF.

The rearrangement links TRBV7-9 to TRBJ1-2; 9 bases line up with TRBD1. The germline gives CDR1 SEHNR, CDR2 FQNEAQ (reference sequence). V lost 7 bases to trimming and J lost 8 bases; unmatched junction nucleotides: 8. The CDR3 is 13 amino acids. The CDR3 coding sequence is TGTGCCAGCACCGTACAGGGGGCGGCCGGCTACACCTTC. Translated: CASTVQGAAGYTF.

The V gene is TRBV9, the J gene TRBJ2-5, with a weak D call TRBD1 (6 bases). V lost 3 bases to trimming and J lost 4 bases, with 13 bases between them. Germline-derived CDR1 and CDR2 are SGDLS and YYNGEE. This CDR3 has 14 residues. CDR3 nucleotides: TGTGCCAGCAGCGGGGGACATCTGTTAGAGACCCAGTACTTC. Amino acids: CASSGGHLLETQYF.

The CDR3 bases are TGTGCCAGTAGTATTCACCCCGGGACAGGGGCCACTGAAGCTTTCTTT. Translated, it gives CASSIHPGTGATEAFF. The chain employs TRBV19 and TRBJ1-1; 10 nucleotides line up with TRBD1. The junction had 8 bases not matched to a gene; V was cut back by 3 bases and J by 4 bases. This CDR3 spans 16 amino acids. Germline assignment: CDR1 LNHDA and CDR2 SQIVND (reference sequence). The whole variable domain, filled in from reference TRBV19 and TRBJ1-1, reads DGGITQSPKYLFRKEGQNVTLSCEQNLNHDAMYWYRQDPGQGLRLIYYSQIVNDFQKGDIAEGYSVSREKKESFPLTVTSAQKNPTAFYLCASSIHPGTGATEAFFGQGTRLTVV.

This clone was observed a few times. The rearrangement uses TRBV29-1 and TRBJ1-1; D remains ambiguous. V dropped 6 bases and J dropped 8 bases, with 13 bases sitting between them. The CDR3 length is 11 residues. The germline V gene encodes CDR1 SQVTM and CDR2 ANQGSEA. The CDR3 spells CSVDAGFEAFF. CDR3 sequence (DNA): TGCAGCGTGGATGCGGGGTTCGAAGCTTTCTTT. The full variable domain, with the rest looked up from reference TRBV29-1 and TRBJ1-1, is SAVISQKPSRDICQRGTSLTIQCQVDSQVTMMFWYRQQPGQSLTLIATANQGSEATYESGFVIDKFPISRPNLTFSTLTVSNMSPEDSSIYLCSVDAGFEAFFGQGTRLTVV.

This chain connects TRBV7-9 to TRBJ2-5; D may be TRBD2 (6 bases). V was clipped by 5 bases and J by 3 bases, with 13 bases between them. The CDR3 extends over 14 amino acids. Germline V gene sequence: CDR1 SEHNR, CDR2 FQNEAQ (reference sequence). The CDR3 DNA follows: TGTGCCAGCAGCCCCTGGGGCGGGGAAGAGACCCAGTACTTC. This encodes CASSPWGGEETQYF.

The chain joins TRBV4-2 to TRBJ1-6, with D tentatively TRBD1 (5 bases). Trimming took off 0 bases at V and 7 bases at J, with 19 bases between the two ends. This CDR3 region has 18 residues. Germline CDR1 LGHNA, CDR2 YNFKEQ. CDR3 coding DNA: TGTGCCAGCAGCCAAGAGAGTTTCCAGGGTCGCTGGAATTCACCCCTCCACTTT. Translating it yields CASSQESFQGRWNSPLHF.

The chain uses TRBV19 and TRBJ1-5, with TRBD1 matching 7 bases. Losses at the gene ends were 1 base for V and 0 bases for J; bases not matched to a gene: 6. There are 17 residues in the CDR3. Germline CDR1 LNHDA, CDR2 SQIVND (reference sequence). The CDR3 nucleotides are TGTGCCAGTAGTATAGGGTTGACAGGGCATAGCAATCAGCCCCAGCATTTT. Encoded protein: CASSIGLTGHSNQPQHF. Based on the CDR3 plus reference TRBV19 and TRBJ1-5, the full variable domain is DGGITQSPKYLFRKEGQNVTLSCEQNLNHDAMYWYRQDPGQGLRLIYYSQIVNDFQKGDIAEGYSVSREKKESFPLTVTSAQKNPTAFYLCASSIGLTGHSNQPQHFGDGTRLSIL.

This sequence joins TRBV19 and TRBJ2-1, with 9 bases aligning to TRBD2. Germline CDR1 reads LNHDA; CDR2 reads SQIVND (reference sequence). The CDR3 extends over 13 amino acids. V dropped 4 bases and J dropped 9; count of bases not matched to a gene: 4. The CDR3 sequence is CASSKGLAFEQFF. DNA for the CDR3: TGTGCCAGTAGTAAGGGACTAGCTTTTGAGCAGTTCTTC.

This sequence joins TRBV28 and TRBJ2-5, with a possible D match to TRBD1 (5 bases). V lost 4 bases, J lost 4 bases, and 19 bases lay in between. The germline V gene encodes CDR1 MDHEN and CDR2 SYDVKM. The CDR3 is 16 residues long. The CDR3 DNA reads as TGTGCCAGCAGTTACATTCGTCTCAGGGTTGGAGAGACCCAGTACTTC. Encoded protein: CASSYIRLRVGETQYF.

V is TRBV19 and J is TRBJ1-1, with D unclear. This CDR3 is built from 13 residues. V lost 1 base to trimming and J lost 2 bases, with 5 bases between them. Per germline, CDR1 LNHDA and CDR2 SQIVND (reference sequence). The chain's CDR3 is CASSIVVNTEAFF. Here the CDR3 DNA reads TGTGCCAGTAGTATAGTAGTCAACACTGAAGCTTTCTTT.

The V gene is TRBV6-1, the J gene TRBJ2-5; a possible D gene is TRBD2 (5 bases). The germline CDR1 and CDR2 sequences are MNHNS and SASEGT. The V end was cut by 4 bases, the J end by 5 bases, with 23 bases between. The length of the CDR3 is 17 residues. CDR3 sequence (DNA): TGTGCCAGCAGTGTGGGGATAGTGGCCCTTCCGGGGGAGACCCAGTACTTC. Protein: CASSVGIVALPGETQYF.

This sequence joins TRBV14 and TRBJ2-5; D is perhaps TRBD2 (7 bases). In germline, CDR1 is SGHDN, CDR2 FVKESK. The CDR3 sequence is 17 residues long. V lost 1 base to trimming and J lost 4 bases, with 19 bases between them. CDR3 sequence (DNA): TGTGCCAGCAGCCAAGGAGGTCGCGGGGGCTGGCGAGAGACCCAGTACTTC. It is translated as CASSQGGRGGWRETQYF.

The chain combines TRBV27 with TRBJ1-1; weak D call: TRBD1 (6 bases). The CDR3 covers 17 residues. Trimming stripped 2 bases from V and 1 base from J, with 17 bases between. CDR1 is MNHEY, CDR2 SMNVEV, per germline (reference sequence). Here the CDR3 DNA reads TGTGCCAGCAGTTTAATCAGGGTGGGACACAGGAACACTGAAGCTTTCTTT. As protein: CASSLIRVGHRNTEAFF.

The J gene is TRBJ1-3, the V gene TRBV4-2; 9 bases line up with TRBD1. Germline V gene lookup returns CDR1 LGHNA and CDR2 YNFKEQ. J lost 4 bases, V lost 0 bases, and 13 bases had no gene match. The CDR3 totals 19 residues. The CDR3 loop reads CASSQDAERDRATGNTIYF. For the CDR3, the DNA is TGTGCCAGCAGCCAAGACGCCGAAAGGGACAGGGCTACAGGAAACACCATATATTTT.

The V call is TRBV27, the J call TRBJ1-2; TRBD1 aligns across 7 bases. This CDR3 comprises 14 residues. Germline V gene sequence: CDR1 MNHEY, CDR2 SMNVEV (reference sequence). V was pared by 5 bases and J by 2 bases, with 5 bases of the junction left unmatched. CDR3 in amino acids: CASSTATGNYGYTF. The CDR3 DNA reads TGTGCCAGCAGTACCGCGACAGGGAACTATGGCTACACCTTC.

There are a few counts of this clone. The genes are TRBV5-1 and TRBJ1-1; TRBD1 matches 11 bases. Germline V gene lookup returns CDR1 SGHRS and CDR2 YFSETQ. The V and J ends lost 0 bases and 0 bases, in that order; junction bases with no gene match: 7. CDR3 length: 18 residues. The CDR3 loop reads CASSLVVGQGVLNTEAFF. The CDR3 DNA reads as TGCGCCAGCAGCTTGGTGGTGGGACAGGGGGTACTGAACACTGAAGCTTTCTTT. The variable domain in full, with the rest retrieved from reference TRBV5-1 and TRBJ1-1, is KAGVTQTPRYLIKTRGQQVTLSCSPISGHRSVSWYQQTPGQGLQFLFEYFSETQRNKGNFPGRFSGRQFSNSRSEMNVSTLELGDSALYLCASSLVVGQGVLNTEAFFGQGTRLTVV.

V gene TRBV4-2 combines with J gene TRBJ1-1, with 12 bases that match TRBD1. Germline V lookup: CDR1 LGHNA, CDR2 YNFKEQ. The CDR3 runs to 17 residues. The trim removed 11 bases at V and 4 bases at J, leaving 17 bases unmatched. The CDR3 protein is CASHASGTGGAGTEAFF. The CDR3 nucleotides read TGTGCCTCCCACGCGTCCGGGACAGGGGGCGCGGGCACTGAAGCTTTCTTT.

This clone was counted once. The rearrangement links TRBV18 to TRBJ1-5, with D perhaps TRBD1 (6 bases). Trimming cost V 6 bases and J 0 bases, with 18 bases left between them. The germline gives CDR1 KGHSH, CDR2 LQKENI. The CDR3 runs to 17 residues. The CDR3 loop reads CASSPSLGGNSNQPQHF. The CDR3 DNA reads TGTGCCAGCTCGCCCTCGTTAGGGGGTAATAGCAATCAGCCCCAGCATTTT. Looking up the rest from reference TRBV18 and TRBJ1-5 gives the full variable domain: NAGVMQNPRHLVRRRGQEARLRCSPMKGHSHVYWYRQLPEEGLKFMVYLQKENIIDESGMPKERFSAEFPKEGPSILRIQQVVRGDSAAYFCASSPSLGGNSNQPQHFGDGTRLSIL.

Concerning this clone itself: At one end, the junction sequence differs from germline, possibly due to a read error. The CDR3 DNA sequence: TGTGCCAGCAACTTAGGCGGACAGGATCAGCCCCAGCATTTT. Protein sequence: CASNLGGQDQPQHF. The V and J genes are TRBV7-2 and TRBJ1-5; 7 bases map to TRBD1. There are 14 residues in the CDR3. Germline V CDR1 and CDR2: SGHTA, FQGNSA.